This paragraph reports one T cell receptor beta chain. The sample comes from a study of blood T cell repertoires in COVID-19. At the level of the study: Donors in the United States, Italy and Spain gave samples during acute or convalescent COVID-19. T cells, B-cell-depleted T cells, or PBMCs provided the cDNA or gDNA that served as material.

Here immunoSEQ multiplex PCR was the method, and the copy in TCRdb shows in-frame clones only, minus some. The sample contains some 530,000 clones, 80% to 90% of which appear only once. Germline V gene lookup returns CDR1 LGHDT and CDR2 YNNKEL (reference sequence). Trimming cost V 4 bases and J 7 bases, with 10 bases left between them. This CDR3 contains 12 residues. This receptor was obtained from a human donor in a cohort sampled during active COVID-19. The sequenced material came from peripheral blood. This rearrangement joins TRBV3-1 (or the pseudogene TRBV3-2) to TRBJ1-1; D is possibly TRBD1 (5 bases). The CDR3 loop is CASSRRDLEAFF. The CDR3 DNA sequence: TGTGCCAGCAGCCGGAGGGACCTTGAAGCTTTCTTT.